Listed here are 13 T cell receptor beta chains from one sample, sequenced in a study of cytomegalovirus exposure and HLA in healthy donors (dated by TCRdb to the late 2010s). The library was built by means of the immunoSEQ multiplex PCR assay. The multiplex PCR relied on a mix of 60 forward primers for TCR Vbeta segments and 13 reverse primers for TCR Jbeta segments. TCRdb retrieved this table from immuneACCESS and kept in-frame rearrangements only. Not all clones are present; in checked studies, unresolved V genes account for under half, and no reason is known for the remainder. The sample profile shows 90,000 to 150,000 clones; 77% of them were found once. In total, the top ten clones hold 5.8% of the sample. Specimen: PBMCs. Every receptor here comes from a man aged 18 to 35 in good health and CMV-seropositive.

This chain connects TRBV27 to TRBJ2-1, with 7 positions matching TRBD1. The CDR3 has 17 residues. Germline V gene lookup returns CDR1 MNHEY and CDR2 SMNVEV (reference sequence). Trimming cost V 1 base and J 4 bases; bases outside gene matches: 10. This chain's CDR3 is CASSLFARDSLYNEQFF. CDR3 sequence (DNA): TGTGCCAGCAGTTTATTTGCACGGGACAGTTTGTACAATGAGCAGTTCTTC.

The chain is built from TRBV7-2 and TRBJ2-1; 11 bases map to TRBD2. Trimming removed 4 bases from V and 9 bases from J; junction bases left unmatched: 8. The germline V gene has CDR1 SGHTA and CDR2 FQGNSA. CDR3 length: 15 amino acids. Written as DNA, the CDR3 is TGTGCCAGCAGCTACTTTAGCGGGGGGGTTGTTGAGCAGTTCTTC. This gives the protein CASSYFSGGVVEQFF. Combining the CDR3 with reference TRBV7-2 and TRBJ2-1 gives the whole variable domain GAGVSQSPSNKVTEKGKDVELRCDPISGHTALYWYRQSLGQGLEFLIYFQGNSAPDKSGLPSDRFSAERTGGSVSTLTIQRTQQEDSAVYLCASSYFSGGVVEQFFGPGTRLTVL.

A word on this clone: One end of the junction is discordant with germline, which a read error may explain. This rearrangement joins TRBV7-9 to TRBJ2-7; D perhaps matches TRBD1 (6 bases). CDR1 and CDR2 (germline): SEHNR, FQNEAQ (reference sequence). CDR3 length: 17 amino acids. Here the CDR3 DNA reads TGTTCCAGCAGCTTAGCGCAGATACAGGGTATTTCGGGGGAGCAGTACTTC. As protein: CSSSLAQIQGISGEQYF.

The chain uses TRBV29-1 and TRBJ2-2; tentative D call: TRBD1 (6 bases). CDR1 and CDR2 from the germline V gene are SQVTM and ANQGSEA. The CDR3 consists of 15 residues. V gave up 4 bases and J gave up 5 bases, with 17 bases separating them. CDR3 region: CSVVWGPGLTGELFF. The CDR3 DNA reads TGCAGCGTTGTTTGGGGGCCGGGGTTAACCGGGGAGCTGTTTTTT.

The J gene is TRBJ1-2, the V gene TRBV30; possibly TRBD1 for D (5 bases). The CDR3 is made up of 14 amino acids. Trimming pared 0 bases from V and 4 bases from J, leaving 12 bases between. Germline V gene sequence: CDR1 GTSNPN, CDR2 SVGIG (reference sequence). CDR3 region: CAWSVGYRSYGYTF. CDR3 DNA sequence: TGTGCCTGGAGTGTTGGATACAGGTCCTATGGCTACACCTTC.

The chain employs TRBV28 and TRBJ2-7, with TRBD1 identical over 7 bases. V was pared by 5 bases and J by 5 bases, with 9 bases of the junction left unmatched. CDR3 length: 14 residues. Per germline, CDR1 MDHEN and CDR2 SYDVKM. CDR3 DNA: TGTGCCAGCAGTCCCAGACAGGGCTACCACGAGCAGTACTTC. This translates into CASSPRQGYHEQYF.

The J gene is TRBJ2-7, the V gene TRBV29-1; D not certain. The CDR3 covers 14 residues. CDR1 and CDR2 from the germline V gene are SQVTM and ANQGSEA. Trimming took off 0 bases at V and 9 bases at J, with 18 bases between the two ends. The CDR3 protein is CSVEERQTTSVQYF. CDR3 sequence (DNA): TGCAGCGTTGAAGAAAGGCAGACGACGAGCGTGCAGTACTTC.

The CDR3 sequence is CASRRGQNYEQYF. The DNA of the CDR3 is TGTGCCAGCAGACGGGGACAGAACTACGAGCAGTACTTC. The rearrangement links TRBV6-5 to TRBJ2-5; 7 positions match TRBD1. Matching the DNA end better, TRBJ2-7 makes the J call doubtful. CDR1 MNHEY and CDR2 SVGAGI come from the germline V gene. This CDR3 is built from 13 residues.

The J gene is TRBJ2-7, the V gene TRBV4-2; D call uncertain. Germline loops: CDR1 LGHNA, CDR2 YNFKEQ. The CDR3 totals 12 residues. V was clipped by 4 bases and J by 6 bases, with 10 bases between them. The CDR3, as DNA: TGTGCCAGCAGCCCTTCCAACGGCGAGCAGTACTTC. Protein: CASSPSNGEQYF.

The rearrangement uses TRBV6-6 and TRBJ2-7; possibly TRBD1 for D (5 bases). The CDR3 contains 12 residues. Germline V gives CDR1 MNHNY, CDR2 SVGAGI (reference sequence). The V and J ends lost 9 bases and 2 bases respectively, with 11 bases between them. CDR3 bases: TGTGCCAGTGGGGCATACACCTACGAGCAGTACTTC. Amino acid sequence: CASGAYTYEQYF.

This chain joins TRBV11-2 and TRBJ2-1, with D tentatively TRBD1 (5 bases). Trimming removed 6 bases from V and 6 bases from J, with 12 bases in between. CDR3 size: 13 residues. Germline V gene lookup returns CDR1 SGHAT and CDR2 FQNNGV. CDR3: CASRPIGVNEQFF. CDR3 bases: TGTGCCAGCAGGCCGATAGGGGTCAATGAGCAGTTCTTC.

This chain uses TRBV27 with TRBJ2-7; 10 nucleotides line up with TRBD1. Germline values: CDR1 MNHEY, CDR2 SMNVEV (reference sequence). V was clipped by 3 bases and J by 7 bases; unmatched bases: 12. CDR3 length: 16 amino acids. The DNA of the CDR3 is TGTGCCAGCAGTTTCCGACACCGGGACAGGGGTGAGGAGCAGTACTTC. This gives the protein CASSFRHRDRGEEQYF.

The gene calls are TRBV19 and TRBJ1-2, with 7 bases fitting TRBD1. The CDR3 extends over 17 amino acids. V shed 1 base, J shed 4 bases, and the junction held 12 bases outside the gene matches. The germline V gene has CDR1 LNHDA and CDR2 SQIVND (reference sequence). CDR3 region: CASSIVSARQGSYGYTF. As DNA, the CDR3 is TGTGCCAGTAGTATAGTTTCCGCCAGACAGGGCTCCTATGGCTACACCTTC.